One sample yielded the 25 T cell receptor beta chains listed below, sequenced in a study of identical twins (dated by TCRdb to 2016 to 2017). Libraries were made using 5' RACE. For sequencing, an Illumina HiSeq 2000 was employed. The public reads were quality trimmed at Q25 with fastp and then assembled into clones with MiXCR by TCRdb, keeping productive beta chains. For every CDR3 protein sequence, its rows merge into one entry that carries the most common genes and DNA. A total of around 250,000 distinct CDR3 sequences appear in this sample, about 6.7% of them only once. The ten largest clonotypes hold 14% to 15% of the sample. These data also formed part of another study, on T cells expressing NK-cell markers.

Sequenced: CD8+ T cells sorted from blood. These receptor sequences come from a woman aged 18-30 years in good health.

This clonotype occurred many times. Written as DNA, the CDR3 is TGCGCCAGCAGCTGGGTGGCGGCAGACACCTACGAGCAGTACTTC. This encodes CASSWVAADTYEQYF. V and J are TRBV5-1 and TRBJ2-7; D is uncertain. CDR3 length: 15 residues. Germline assignment: CDR1 SGHRS and CDR2 YFSETQ. V was cut by 3 bases and J by 2 bases, with 15 bases left in between. Looking up the rest from reference TRBV5-1 and TRBJ2-7 gives the full variable domain: KAGVTQTPRYLIKTRGQQVTLSCSPISGHRSVSWYQQTPGQGLQFLFEYFSETQRNKGNFPGRFSGRQFSNSRSEMNVSTLELGDSALYLCASSWVAADTYEQYFGPGTRLTVT.

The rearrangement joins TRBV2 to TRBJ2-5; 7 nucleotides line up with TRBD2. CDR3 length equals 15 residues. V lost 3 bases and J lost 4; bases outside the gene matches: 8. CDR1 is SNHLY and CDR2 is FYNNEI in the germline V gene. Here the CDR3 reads CASSDQAGSRETQYF. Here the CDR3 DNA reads TGTGCCAGCAGTGACCAAGCGGGATCGCGAGAGACCCAGTACTTC.

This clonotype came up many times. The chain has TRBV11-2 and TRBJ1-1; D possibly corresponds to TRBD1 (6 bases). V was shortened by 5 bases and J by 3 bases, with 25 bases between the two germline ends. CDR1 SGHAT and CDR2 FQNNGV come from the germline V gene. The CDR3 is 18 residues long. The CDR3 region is CASSIDRPRAETDTEAFF. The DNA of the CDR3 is TGTGCCAGCAGCATTGACAGGCCCCGCGCTGAAACGGACACTGAAGCTTTCTTT.

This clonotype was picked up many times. The CDR3 reads CASSLLAGQETQYF. The CDR3 coding sequence is TGTGCCAGCAGTCTACTAGCGGGGCAAGAGACCCAGTACTTC. The chain links TRBV27 to TRBJ2-5; 10 bases agree with TRBD2. CDR1 and CDR2 from the germline V gene are MNHEY and SMNVEV (reference sequence). This CDR3 region has 14 residues. Unmatched junction bases numbered 2, after V lost 5 bases and J lost 2 bases.

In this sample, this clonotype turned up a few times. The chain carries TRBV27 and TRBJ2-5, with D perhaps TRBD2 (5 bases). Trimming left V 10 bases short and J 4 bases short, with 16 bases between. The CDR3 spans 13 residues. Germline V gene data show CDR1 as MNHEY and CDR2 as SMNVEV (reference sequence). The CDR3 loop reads CATSQRVRETQYF. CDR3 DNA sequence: TGTGCCACCTCGCAGAGGGTAAGAGAGACCCAGTACTTC.

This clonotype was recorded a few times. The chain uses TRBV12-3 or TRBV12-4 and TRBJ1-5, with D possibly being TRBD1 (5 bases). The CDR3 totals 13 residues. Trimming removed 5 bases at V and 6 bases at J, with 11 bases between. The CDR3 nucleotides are TGTGCCAGCAGTAGGGGCGTGGGTCAGCCCCAGCATTTT. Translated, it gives CASSRGVGQPQHF.

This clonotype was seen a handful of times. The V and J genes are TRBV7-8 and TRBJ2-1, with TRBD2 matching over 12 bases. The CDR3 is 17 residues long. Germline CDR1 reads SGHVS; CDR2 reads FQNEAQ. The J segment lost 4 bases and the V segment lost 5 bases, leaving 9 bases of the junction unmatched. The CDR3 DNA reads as TGTGCCAGCAGCACCAGACTAGCGGGAGCATTATACAATGAGCAGTTCTTC. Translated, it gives CASSTRLAGALYNEQFF. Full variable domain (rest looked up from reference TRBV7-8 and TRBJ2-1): GAGVSQSPRYKVAKRGQDVALRCDPISGHVSLFWYQQALGQGPEFLTYFQNEAQLDKSGLPSDRFFAERPEGSVSTLKIQRTQQEDSAVYLCASSTRLAGALYNEQFFGPGTRLTVL.

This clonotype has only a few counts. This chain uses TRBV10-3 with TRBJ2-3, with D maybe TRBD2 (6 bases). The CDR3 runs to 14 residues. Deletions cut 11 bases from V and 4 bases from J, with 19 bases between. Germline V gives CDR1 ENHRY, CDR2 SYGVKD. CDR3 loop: CAASLAYSSDTQYF. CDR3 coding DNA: TGTGCCGCCTCACTAGCTTATAGCTCAGATACGCAGTATTTT.

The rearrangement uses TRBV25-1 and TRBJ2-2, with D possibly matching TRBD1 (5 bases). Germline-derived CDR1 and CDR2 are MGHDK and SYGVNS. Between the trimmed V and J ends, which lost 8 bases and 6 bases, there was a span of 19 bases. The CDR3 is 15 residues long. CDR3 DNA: TGTGCCAGCGCACTGGGCAGGGCGTCGGCCGGGGAGCTGTTTTTT. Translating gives CASALGRASAGELFF. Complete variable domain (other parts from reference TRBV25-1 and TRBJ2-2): EADIYQTPRYLVIGTGKKITLECSQTMGHDKMYWYQQDPGMELHLIHYSYGVNSTEKGDLSSESTVSRIRTEHFPLTLESARPSHTSQYLCASALGRASAGELFFGEGSRLTVL.

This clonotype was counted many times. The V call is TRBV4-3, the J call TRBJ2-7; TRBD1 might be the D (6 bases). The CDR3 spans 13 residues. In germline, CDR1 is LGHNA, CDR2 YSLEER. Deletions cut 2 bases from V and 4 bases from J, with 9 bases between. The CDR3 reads CASSQSTGYEQYF. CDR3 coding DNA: TGCGCCAGCAGCCAATCGACAGGTTACGAGCAGTACTTC.

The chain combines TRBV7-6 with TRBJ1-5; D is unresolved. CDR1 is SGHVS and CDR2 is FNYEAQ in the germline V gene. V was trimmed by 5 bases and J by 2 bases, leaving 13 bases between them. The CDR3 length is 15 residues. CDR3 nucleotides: TGTGCCAGCAGCCCCCCCCCGGAAGGCAATCAGCCCCAGCATTTT. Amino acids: CASSPPPEGNQPQHF.

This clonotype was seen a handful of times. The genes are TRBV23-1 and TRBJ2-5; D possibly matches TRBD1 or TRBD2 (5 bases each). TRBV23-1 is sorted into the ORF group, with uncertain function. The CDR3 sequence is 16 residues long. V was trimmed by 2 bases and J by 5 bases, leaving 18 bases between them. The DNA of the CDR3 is TGCGCCAGCAGTCAACCGGGACCTCCACTCGTGGAGACCCAGTACTTC. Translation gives CASSQPGPPLVETQYF.

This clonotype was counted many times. Written as DNA, the CDR3 is TGTGCCAGCAGCCCTGGGACTAGCGGGGAAAACATTCAGTACTTC. It encodes CASSPGTSGENIQYF. This chain joins TRBV7-9 and TRBJ2-4, with 13 bases identical to TRBD2. V lost 5 bases to trimming and J lost 5 bases; unmatched junction nucleotides: 3. The V gene's germline CDR1 is SEHNR and CDR2 FQNEAQ (reference sequence). The CDR3 contains 15 residues.

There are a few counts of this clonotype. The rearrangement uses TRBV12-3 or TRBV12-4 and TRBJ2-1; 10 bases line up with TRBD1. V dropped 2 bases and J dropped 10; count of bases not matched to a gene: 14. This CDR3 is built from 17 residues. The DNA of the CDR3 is TGTGCCAGCAGTTTATTTCCGACAGGGGGCCTCGGAGACGAGCAGTTCTTC. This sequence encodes CASSLFPTGGLGDEQFF.

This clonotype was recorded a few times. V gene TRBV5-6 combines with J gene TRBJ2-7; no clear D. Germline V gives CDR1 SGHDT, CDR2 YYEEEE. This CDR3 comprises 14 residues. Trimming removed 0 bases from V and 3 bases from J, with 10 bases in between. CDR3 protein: CASSLGQLYYEQYF. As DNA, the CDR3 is TGTGCCAGCAGCTTGGGTCAGCTATACTACGAGCAGTACTTC.

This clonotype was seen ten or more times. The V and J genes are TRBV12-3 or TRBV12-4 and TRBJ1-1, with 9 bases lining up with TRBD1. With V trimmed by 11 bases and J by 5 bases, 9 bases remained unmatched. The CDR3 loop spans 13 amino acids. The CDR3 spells CAARGTGRTEAFF. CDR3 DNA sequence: TGTGCCGCCCGGGGGACAGGGCGAACTGAAGCTTTCTTT.

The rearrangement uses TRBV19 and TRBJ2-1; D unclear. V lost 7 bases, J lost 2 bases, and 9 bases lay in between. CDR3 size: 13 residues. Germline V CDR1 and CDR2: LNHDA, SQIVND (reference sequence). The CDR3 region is CASNWGTYNEQFF. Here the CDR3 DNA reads TGTGCCAGTAACTGGGGTACCTACAATGAGCAGTTCTTC. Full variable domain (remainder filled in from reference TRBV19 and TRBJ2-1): DGGITQSPKYLFRKEGQNVTLSCEQNLNHDAMYWYRQDPGQGLRLIYYSQIVNDFQKGDIAEGYSVSREKKESFPLTVTSAQKNPTAFYLCASNWGTYNEQFFGPGTRLTVL.

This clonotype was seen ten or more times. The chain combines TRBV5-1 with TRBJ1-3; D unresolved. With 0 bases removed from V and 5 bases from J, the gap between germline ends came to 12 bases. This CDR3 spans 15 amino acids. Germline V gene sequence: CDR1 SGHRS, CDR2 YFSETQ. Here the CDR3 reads CASSLERGRRNTIYF. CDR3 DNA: TGCGCCAGCAGCTTGGAACGGGGTCGGAGAAACACCATATATTTT.

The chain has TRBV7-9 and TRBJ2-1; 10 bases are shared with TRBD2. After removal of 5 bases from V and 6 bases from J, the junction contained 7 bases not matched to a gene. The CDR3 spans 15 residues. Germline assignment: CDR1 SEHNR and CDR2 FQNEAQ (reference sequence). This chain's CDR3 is CASSNLAGATNEQFF. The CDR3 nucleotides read TGTGCCAGCAGCAACCTAGCGGGAGCTACCAATGAGCAGTTCTTC.

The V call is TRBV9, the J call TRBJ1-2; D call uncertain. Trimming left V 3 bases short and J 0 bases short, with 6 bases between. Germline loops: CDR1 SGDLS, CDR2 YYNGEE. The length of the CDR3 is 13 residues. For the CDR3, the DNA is TGTGCCAGCAGCGCCGAAACTAACTATGGCTACACCTTC. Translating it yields CASSAETNYGYTF.

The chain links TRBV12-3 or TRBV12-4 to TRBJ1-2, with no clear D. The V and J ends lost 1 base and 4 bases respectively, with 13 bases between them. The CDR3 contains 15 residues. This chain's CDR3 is CASSLGSLAVYGYTF. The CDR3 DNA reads TGTGCCAGCAGTTTAGGGTCCCTGGCGGTCTATGGCTACACCTTC.

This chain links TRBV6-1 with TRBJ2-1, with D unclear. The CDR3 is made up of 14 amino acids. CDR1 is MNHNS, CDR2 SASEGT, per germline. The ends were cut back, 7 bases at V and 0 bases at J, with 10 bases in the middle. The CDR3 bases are TGTGCCAGCACTCTGATGAGCTCCTACAATGAGCAGTTCTTC. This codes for CASTLMSSYNEQFF.

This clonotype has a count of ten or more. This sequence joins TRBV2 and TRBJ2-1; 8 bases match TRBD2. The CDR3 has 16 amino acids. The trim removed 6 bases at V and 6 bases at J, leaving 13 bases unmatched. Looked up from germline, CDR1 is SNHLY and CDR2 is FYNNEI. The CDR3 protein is CASRTLSLREGNEQFF. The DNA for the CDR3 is TGTGCCAGCAGGACCCTCTCCTTACGGGAGGGCAATGAGCAGTTCTTC.

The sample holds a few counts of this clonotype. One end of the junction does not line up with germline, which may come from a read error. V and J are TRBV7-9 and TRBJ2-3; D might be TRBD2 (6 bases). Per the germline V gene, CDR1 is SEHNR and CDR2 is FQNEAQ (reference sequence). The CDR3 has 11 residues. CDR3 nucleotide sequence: TGTGCCAGCAGCTCCAGAGGGGACTCCCTTTTT. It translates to CASSSRGDSLF.

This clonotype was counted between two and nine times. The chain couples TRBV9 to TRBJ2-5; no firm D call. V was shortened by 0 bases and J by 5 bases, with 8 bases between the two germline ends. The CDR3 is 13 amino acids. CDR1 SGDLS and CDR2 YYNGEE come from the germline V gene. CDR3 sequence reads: CASSVVPGETQYF. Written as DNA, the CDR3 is TGTGCCAGCAGCGTAGTACCTGGGGAGACCCAGTACTTC.